Included here is one T cell receptor (beta chain) sequence, with context. Its antigen is not known. The sample comes from a study of CD8 T cells in Susac syndrome. CDR3 length equals 16 residues. Germline V gene data show CDR1 as SGHDT and CDR2 as YYEEEE. V shed 0 bases and J shed 0 bases, with 10 bases lying between them. An input of roughly 0.45 to 1 ug of RNA was subjected to reverse transcription using random hexamers. immunoSEQ multiplex PCR amplified TCR beta CDR3 across 54 Vbeta, 13 Jbeta. TCRdb reprocessed the immunoSEQ multiplex PCR reads via MiXCR and lists one record per CDR3 protein. The sample includes about 120,000 distinct CDR3 sequences, nearly 96% of them seen just once. General observations from the study: Clonal expansion was not seen in any Susac syndrome CD4+ T cell repertoire. The authors acknowledged that the study's TCR sequencing and HLA analysis involved relatively few individuals.

The chain carries TRBV5-6 and TRBJ1-5, with D perhaps matching TRBD1 (6 bases). This TCR came from a human donor with Susac syndrome. Sequencing was done on a sample of CD4+ T cells from PBMCs. The CDR3 region is CASSLAAGVSNQPQHF. CDR3 nucleotide sequence: TGTGCCAGCAGCTTGGCCGCAGGGGTTAGCAATCAGCCCCAGCATTTT.